One sample yielded the 27 T cell receptor beta chains listed below, sequenced in a study of blood T cell repertoires in COVID-19. The method was immunoSEQ multiplex PCR; TCRdb's version includes in-frame clones alone and lacks a portion of them. The sample consists of under 350,000 clones, almost 85% of them appearing once. The material sequenced was peripheral blood. The origin of the receptors is a human donor in a cohort sampled during active COVID-19.

The J gene is TRBJ1-5, the V gene TRBV10-3, with TRBD1 as a possible D gene (5 bases). This CDR3 has 15 amino acids. V dropped 0 bases and J dropped 7 bases, with 13 bases sitting between them. Germline loops: CDR1 ENHRY, CDR2 SYGVKD. The CDR3 coding sequence is TGTGCCATCAGTGAGTCAGGTCAGGGAGGACAGCCCCAGCATTTT. Translated, it gives CAISESGQGGQPQHF.

CDR3 loop: CASSPNTGQRKKLFF. In DNA, the CDR3 is TGTGCCAGCTCTCCGAATACAGGGCAGAGGAAAAAACTGTTTTTT. The chain is built from TRBV18 and TRBJ1-4; the D gene is possibly TRBD1 (6 bases). The CDR3 has 15 residues. CDR1 and CDR2 (germline): KGHSH, LQKENI. The V end was cut by 6 bases, the J end by 9 bases, with 20 bases between.

The chain uses TRBV24-1 and TRBJ2-3; D is perhaps TRBD1 (5 bases). Germline V gene sequence: CDR1 KGHDR, CDR2 SFDVKD. The CDR3 runs to 14 residues. V was shortened by 6 bases and J by 3 bases, with 12 bases between the two germline ends. As DNA, the CDR3 is TGTGCCACCAGTTCTCGGCAGGGTACAGATACGCAGTATTTT. Its translation is CATSSRQGTDTQYF.

The chain combines TRBV24-1 with TRBJ2-3, with a possible D match to TRBD2 (7 bases). Germline V gene lookup returns CDR1 KGHDR and CDR2 SFDVKD. Trimming cost V 3 bases and J 7 bases, with 10 bases left between them. The CDR3 covers 13 residues. CDR3 amino acids: CATSDPGGYTQYF. DNA for the CDR3: TGTGCCACCAGTGATCCGGGGGGCTATACGCAGTATTTT.

V and J are TRBV5-1 and TRBJ2-7, with D tentatively TRBD1 (6 bases). V was trimmed by 0 bases and J by 3 bases, leaving 13 bases between them. The CDR3 consists of 15 residues. Germline-derived CDR1 and CDR2 are SGHRS and YFSETQ. The CDR3 sequence is CASSLGWTADYEQYF. CDR3 bases: TGCGCCAGCAGCTTGGGGTGGACAGCGGACTACGAGCAGTACTTC.

This chain connects TRBV19 to TRBJ1-2; D call uncertain. V was trimmed by 6 bases and J by 6 bases, leaving 8 bases between them. The CDR3 totals 11 residues. The germline gives CDR1 LNHDA, CDR2 SQIVND (reference sequence). The DNA of the CDR3 is TGTGCCAGTAGGCGGGAGCATGGCTACACCTTC. It translates to CASRREHGYTF.

The gene calls are TRBV10-3 and TRBJ1-5, with 9 bases identical to TRBD1. This CDR3 is 13 amino acids long. Germline V CDR1 and CDR2: ENHRY, SYGVKD. J gave up 7 bases and V 6 bases, and 4 bases lay outside the gene matches. This CDR3 reads CAISRTGEQPQHF. The CDR3 DNA reads TGTGCCATCAGCCGGACAGGGGAACAGCCCCAGCATTTT.

This chain connects TRBV10-3 to TRBJ1-4, with D perhaps matching TRBD1 (6 bases). The CDR3 contains 15 residues. Germline V lookup: CDR1 ENHRY, CDR2 SYGVKD. With 6 bases removed from V and 7 bases from J, the gap between germline ends came to 18 bases. The CDR3 protein is CAISTRRGLSEKLFF. The CDR3, as DNA: TGTGCCATCAGCACTCGCAGGGGATTAAGTGAAAAACTGTTTTTT.

This clone showed up just a few times. The J gene is TRBJ1-2, the V gene TRBV5-1; 7 bases align to TRBD1. Looked up from germline, CDR1 is SGHRS and CDR2 is YFSETQ. The CDR3 loop spans 12 amino acids. V lost 2 bases and J lost 10; bases outside the gene matches: 5. CDR3 in DNA: TGCGCCAGCAGCTTAGGACAGGAGATCTACACCTTC. Its translation: CASSLGQEIYTF.

The chain links TRBV5-5 to TRBJ2-6; D is perhaps TRBD2 (6 bases). V was pared by 4 bases and J by 0 bases, with 17 bases between. From germline, CDR1 is SGHKS and CDR2 YYEKEE (reference sequence). The length of the CDR3 is 18 residues. In DNA, the CDR3 is TGTGCCAGCAGCCTTAATCCGGGACTGATCTCTGGGGCCAACGTCCTGACTTTC. Encoded protein: CASSLNPGLISGANVLTF.

This clone has a handful of counts. This chain connects TRBV5-6 to TRBJ2-2, with D possibly TRBD2 on 5 matching bases. In germline, CDR1 is SGHDT, CDR2 YYEEEE. The CDR3 is 14 amino acids. V lost 0 bases, J lost 6 bases, and 9 bases lay in between. CDR3 loop: CASSLGVAPGELFF. CDR3 nucleotide sequence: TGTGCCAGCAGCTTGGGGGTAGCGCCCGGGGAGCTGTTTTTT.

This chain connects TRBV6-5 to TRBJ2-7; TRBD2 agrees at 7 bases. This CDR3 is built from 13 residues. V shed 5 bases and J 7 bases; nucleotides not matched to a gene: 8. The germline gives CDR1 MNHEY, CDR2 SVGAGI. The CDR3 DNA reads as TGTGCCAGCAGTCGAGGCGGGGGACGTGAGCAGTACTTC. Its translation is CASSRGGGREQYF.

This clone was picked up one time. V is TRBV5-4 and J is TRBJ1-2; no clear D. Trimming left V 9 bases short and J 7 bases short, with 19 bases between. Germline lookup yields CDR1 SGHNT and CDR2 YYREEE (reference sequence). The CDR3 is 13 residues long. DNA of the CDR3: TGTGCCACCCTCCGAGGGAATGAGGGTGGCTACACCTTC. This encodes CATLRGNEGGYTF.

The rearrangement joins TRBV30 to TRBJ2-1; possible D gene TRBD2, 6 bases. The CDR3 spans 12 residues. V lost 4 bases and J lost 6, with 10 bases in between. Germline V gene lookup returns CDR1 GTSNPN and CDR2 SVGIG (reference sequence). In DNA form, the CDR3 reads TGTGCCTGGACCCCGGGAGTCAATGAGCAGTTCTTC. Translation gives CAWTPGVNEQFF.

The chain couples TRBV6-5 to TRBJ1-2; 9 positions agree with TRBD1. J lost 5 bases, V lost 5 bases, and 3 bases had no gene match. The CDR3 sequence is 13 residues long. Germline loops: CDR1 MNHEY, CDR2 SVGAGI. CDR3 region: CASSRQGDYGYTF. The CDR3 DNA is TGTGCCAGCAGTAGACAGGGGGATTATGGCTACACCTTC.

V usage is TRBV7-8 and J usage is TRBJ2-5; TRBD2 matches at 10 bases. This CDR3 comprises 15 residues. Germline V gene data show CDR1 as SGHVS and CDR2 as FQNEAQ. The V segment lost 4 bases and the J segment 3 bases; nucleotides outside the gene matches: 5. The CDR3 DNA reads TGTGCCAGCAGCTACAGGACTAGCGGAAAAGAGACCCAGTACTTC. As protein: CASSYRTSGKETQYF.

The chain recombines TRBV5-1 with TRBJ1-1; TRBD1 is a possible D gene (5 bases). V was clipped by 4 bases and J by 7 bases, with 11 bases between them. The CDR3 spans 12 residues. CDR1 is SGHRS, CDR2 YFSETQ, per germline. This CDR3 reads CASSADSYEAFF. CDR3 bases: TGCGCCAGCAGCGCCGACAGCTATGAAGCTTTCTTT.

This clone has only a few counts. This sequence joins TRBV7-8 and TRBJ2-7, with 8 bases matching TRBD2. This CDR3 has 15 residues. The trim removed 1 base at V and 3 bases at J, leaving 5 bases unmatched. Germline values: CDR1 SGHVS, CDR2 FQNEAQ. The chain's CDR3 is CASSLDGGGLYEQYF. CDR3 DNA sequence: TGTGCCAGCAGCTTAGATGGCGGGGGGCTCTACGAGCAGTACTTC.

As DNA, the CDR3 is TGTGCCAGCAGCTTAGGGGCGGGTGTGGCATACGAGCAGTACTTC. This gives the protein CASSLGAGVAYEQYF. V gene TRBV7-2 combines with J gene TRBJ2-7, with D tentatively TRBD2 (5 bases). Trimming took 1 base from V and 4 from J, leaving 14 bases between them. Germline values: CDR1 SGHTA, CDR2 FQGNSA. This CDR3 is 15 amino acids long.

This chain connects TRBV7-3 to TRBJ2-1; 12 bases match TRBD2. Trimming took 5 bases from V and 8 from J; bases not matched to a gene: 7. This CDR3 comprises 15 residues. Germline CDR1 reads SGHTA; CDR2 reads FQGTGA. Written as DNA, the CDR3 is TGTGCCAGCAGCCCCGCGTCTAGCGGGGGGGATGAGCAGTTCTTC. Encoded protein: CASSPASSGGDEQFF.

V and J are TRBV10-2 and TRBJ2-3; D unresolved. Germline V gene data show CDR1 as WSHSY and CDR2 as SAAADI. V lost 3 bases to trimming and J lost 0 bases, with 7 bases between them. The CDR3 extends over 14 amino acids. The CDR3 DNA follows: TGCGCCAGCAGTGATATACTCAGCACAGATACGCAGTATTTT. It codes for CASSDILSTDTQYF.

V and J are TRBV15 and TRBJ1-5; the D gene is possibly TRBD1 (6 bases). CDR1 is LNHNV, CDR2 YYDKDF, per germline (reference sequence). This CDR3 is 15 amino acids long. The V and J ends lost 0 bases and 5 bases respectively, with 11 bases between them. This CDR3 is CATSRDSRGHQPQHF. In DNA, the CDR3 is TGTGCCACCAGCAGAGATAGCAGGGGCCATCAGCCCCAGCATTTT.

The chain uses TRBV6-4 and TRBJ1-1; a possible D gene is TRBD1 (5 bases). Per the germline V gene, CDR1 is MRHNA and CDR2 is SNTAGT. V lost 0 bases, J lost 4 bases, and 36 bases lay in between. The CDR3 covers 23 residues. The CDR3 sequence is CASSDSWRFGERPADGGFTEAFF. The CDR3 DNA is TGTGCCAGCAGTGACTCGTGGCGTTTTGGGGAACGGCCAGCCGACGGGGGGTTCACTGAAGCTTTCTTT.

As to this clone: Other DNA sequences of this sample code for an identical CDR3. J is TRBJ1-1 and V is TRBV2, with D possibly TRBD1 on 5 matching bases. The CDR3 totals 13 residues. Trimming shortened V by 9 bases and J by 2 bases, and 13 bases separated the two germline ends. The germline V gene has CDR1 SNHLY and CDR2 FYNNEI. The CDR3 DNA follows: TGTGCCAGGAGCGCAGGGTTCAACACTGAAGCTTTCTTT. This translates into CARSAGFNTEAFF.

The chain combines TRBV27 with TRBJ1-3; TRBD1 aligns across 10 bases. With V trimmed by 7 bases and J by 6 bases, 3 bases remained unmatched. The CDR3 has 13 amino acids. Germline values: CDR1 MNHEY, CDR2 SMNVEV (reference sequence). Written as DNA, the CDR3 is TGTGCCAGCAAGGACAGGGGGTCAAACACCATATATTTT. Its translation is CASKDRGSNTIYF.

The chain employs TRBV5-1 and TRBJ2-1; D is undetermined. Trimming removed 0 bases at V and 7 bases at J, with 5 bases between. The CDR3 is 12 amino acids. CDR1 and CDR2 from the germline V gene are SGHRS and YFSETQ. The CDR3 DNA sequence: TGCGCCAGCAGCTTGGCCTTAAATGAGCAGTTCTTC. Protein product: CASSLALNEQFF.

The table lists this clone with a few counts. The chain is built from TRBV24-1 and TRBJ2-2; 10 bases map to TRBD2. Germline V CDR1 and CDR2: KGHDR, SFDVKD. V shed 5 bases, J shed 6 bases, and the junction held 5 bases outside the gene matches. The CDR3 is 15 residues long. CDR3 DNA sequence: TGTGCCACCAGTGCCAGCGGGGGGGTCCCCGGGGAGCTGTTTTTT. This translates into CATSASGGVPGELFF.